The entry below describes one T cell receptor (beta chain). Its specificity is not known. This CDR3 has 11 amino acids. The V and J ends lost 3 bases and 7 bases respectively, with 9 bases between them. Germline CDR1 is DFQATT and CDR2 is SNEGSKA (reference sequence). The entry originates in a study of STAT5B mutations in CD4+ large granular lymphocyte leukemia. The survey-level immunoSEQ assay was used. Methods used by the authors: The detection floor for productive clonotype frequency was 2.59 x 10-5. The method was immunoSEQ multiplex PCR; TCRdb's version includes in-frame clones alone and lacks a portion of them. D and trimming come from the DNA, and the V and J calls and clone size come from that table. The repertoire holds about 40,000 clones, with more than 80% as singletons. Broader study findings: Main leukemic clonotypes were patient-specific, but more than 20% appeared at low frequency elsewhere.

The chain has TRBV20-1 and TRBJ1-2, with D perhaps TRBD1 (6 bases). This TCR derives from a human donor in good health. The sample was CD4+ T cells from blood buffy coats. Written as DNA, the CDR3 is TGCAGTGCTAGCTTACAGGGTGGCTACACCTTC. This translates into CSASLQGGYTF.